This TCR beta chain was sequenced during a study of CD8+ T cells in alopecia areata. At the level of the study: C3H/HeJ graft donors with spontaneous alopecia, aged 6-12 months, supplied skin that was transplanted onto female C3H/HeJ mice aged roughly 7-10 weeks.

A panel of CD4, CD8alpha, NKG2D, NKG2ACE and other markers served to sort pooled cutaneous lymph node cells. TCR sequencing used cDNA made by reverse transcription of extracted RNA. The table came from immunoSEQ multiplex PCR; TCRdb's copy has only in-frame clones and leaves some out. The sample gives about 270,000 clones, none seen only once, and the top ten clones hold around 1.2%. The CDR3 totals 16 residues. In germline, CDR1 is LGHNA, CDR2 YNLKQL (reference sequence). V shed 4 bases and J shed 0 bases, with 12 bases lying between them. Remarks on this clone: Any gene name here is a mouse gene name. The read falls 4 residues short of the CDR3 end, and the missing part is taken from the germline J gene.

The sequencing input was CD4+ T cells sorted from a lymph node. This receptor was taken from a C3H/HeJ mouse with alopecia areata. For the strain, the MHC haplotype given is H2-k. The rearrangement links TRBV5 to TRBJ2-2; TRBD1 might be the D (6 bases). The CDR3 reads CASSPDRPSNTGQLYF. CDR3 DNA (partial): TGTGCCAGCAGCCCGGACAGACCCTCAAACACCGGG.